This T cell receptor beta chain was retrieved from a study of T cells in Graves' hyperthyroidism and ophthalmopathy. In the study overall: Peripheral blood specimens were obtained at initial diagnosis, prior to any treatment.

This clonotype was seen ten or more times. Its ends do not fully match the called genes, so a read error is possible. The germline CDR1 and CDR2 sequences are SSHAT and FNYEAQ (reference sequence). CDR3 length: 16 amino acids. Amplification yielded TCR beta CDR3 regions, with RNA transcripts as the source. Initially, a first-round RT-PCR of the TCR CDR3 employed the HTBI primer set. TCRdb passed the multiplex PCR reads through MiXCR, listing each CDR3 protein once. The sample has hundreds of thousands of distinct CDR3 sequences; about a sixth are singletons. The sequence was obtained from a woman in her thirties or forties with Graves' ophthalmopathy. The chain links TRBV7-7 to TRBJ2-1, with 14 bases lining up with TRBD2. What was sequenced was blood. The CDR3 region is CASSPSGTSGSNEQFF. As DNA, the CDR3 is TGTGCTAGCAGTCCTTCCGGGACTAGCGGGAGTAATGAGCAGTTCTTC. Combining the CDR3 with reference TRBV7-7 and TRBJ2-1 gives the whole variable domain GAGVSQSPRYKVTKRGQDVTLRCDPISSHATLYWYQQALGQGPEFLTYFNYEAQPDKSGLPSDRFSAERPEGSISTLTIQRTEQRDSAMYRCASSPSGTSGSNEQFFGPGTRLTVL.